The clone carrying this T cell receptor beta chain was recorded a few times. Its antigen remains unknown. TCRdb used MiXCR to reprocess the 5' RACE reads, holding one entry per CDR3 protein. The sample has 410,000 or so distinct CDR3 sequences, 23% seen once. This sample was included in a study of T-cell memory formation after mild COVID-19. Findings and limits, study-wide: Pre-infection memory contained some responding clones, which suggested that cross-reactive memory had joined. Contracting CD4+ clones lay largely in CM and EM, with CD8+ ones residing in EMRA. A balance of CD4 and CD8 characterized clones contracting day 15 to 85, whereas later expanders leaned CD4+.

V lost 4 bases to trimming and J lost 4 bases, with 13 bases between them. This CDR3 is built from 14 residues. Germline CDR1 is PRHDT and CDR2 is FYEKMQ (reference sequence). The V call is TRBV13, the J call TRBJ1-2, with a weak D call TRBD1 (5 bases). The TCR originated in an adult woman who had mild COVID-19 (a few samples of this study predate the infection). Cell type and time point are not known. Sample: PBMCs or a T cell subset sorted from them (not recorded which). The CDR3 is CASSSTPGTYGYTF. The CDR3 region has the DNA TGTGCCAGCAGCTCCACCCCCGGGACCTATGGCTACACCTTC.